Sequencing of this T cell receptor beta chain was carried out in a study of T cell repertoires in cytomegalovirus infection. TCRdb processed the reads anew with MiXCR; each CDR3 protein has one entry. The sample records hundreds of thousands of distinct CDR3 sequences, roughly 35% being singletons. CDR3 length equals 19 residues. V gave up 3 bases and J gave up 3 bases; unmatched junction bases: 14. Sequenced sample: PBMCs. This TCR was sampled from a human donor in good health (CMV status not recorded). Some clones in this sample may be carry-over from other donors' samples. The chain carries TRBV23-1 and TRBJ2-4; 10 nucleotides match TRBD1. TRBV23-1 is an open reading frame whose function is uncertain. The CDR3 region is CASSQLGTGEQLGKNIQYF. CDR3 nucleotides: TGCGCCAGCAGTCAGCTGGGGACAGGGGAGCAATTGGGCAAAAACATTCAGTACTTC.